These T cell receptor beta chains were read from a single sample in a study of early T cells in non-severe SARS-CoV-2 infection. TCRdb reprocessed the 5' RACE reads with MiXCR, giving one entry per CDR3 protein. Of tens of thousands of distinct CDR3 sequences in the sample, around 4.1% are singletons; the top ten hold roughly 3%. Source material: whole blood. Source of these receptors: an adult who was a healthcare worker with PCR-confirmed SARS-CoV-2 infection or an uninfected control (not recorded which). The CDR3 runs from the conserved cysteine through the conserved F or W. Fields, in order: CDR3 DNA, CDR3 protein, D gene, clone size, V gene, J gene. A D gene is named only where the DNA matches it firmly. Expanded clones are given a class, and other clones once, few, many or no size at all.

CDR3 DNA: TGTGCCAGCAGCCGAATCCGCGGGAGCTCCTACGAGCAGTACTTC
CDR3 protein: CASSRIRGSSYEQYF
D gene: TRBD2
clone size: many
V gene: TRBV11-2
J gene: TRBJ2-7

CDR3 DNA: TGCGCCAGCAGCCCTCGGCAGGTAGCAGAAGAGACCCAGTACTTC
CDR3 protein: CASSPRQVAEETQYF
D gene: -
clone size: many
V gene: TRBV4-1
J gene: TRBJ2-5

CDR3 DNA: TGCAGTGCTAGAAATTTTCCCTACGAGCAGTACTTC
CDR3 protein: CSARNFPYEQYF
D gene: -
clone size: many
V gene: TRBV20-1
J gene: TRBJ2-7

CDR3 DNA: TGTGCCAGCACCACCGGGGGCAATGAGCAGTTCTTC
CDR3 protein: CASTTGGNEQFF
D gene: -
clone size: few
V gene: TRBV7-9
J gene: TRBJ2-1

CDR3 DNA: TGCGCCAGCAGCCCTTGGGAAGCAGGGGGCAATCAGTTCTTC
CDR3 protein: CASSPWEAGGNQFF
D gene: TRBD1
clone size: few
V gene: TRBV5-1
J gene: TRBJ2-1

CDR3 DNA: TGTGCCAGCAGCTTACAAATAACTAGCGGTAAAAACATTCAGTACTTC
CDR3 protein: CASSLQITSGKNIQYF
D gene: TRBD2
clone size: many
V gene: TRBV5-6
J gene: TRBJ2-4

CDR3 DNA: TGTGCCAGCAGTTTCGGGGACCCTGGGGCCAACGTCCTGACTTTC
CDR3 protein: CASSFGDPGANVLTF
D gene: -
clone size: many
V gene: TRBV27
J gene: TRBJ2-6

CDR3 DNA: TGTGCCAGCAGTACCCCCGCTAGCGGGAGAATAGATGAGCAGTTCTTC
CDR3 protein: CASSTPASGRIDEQFF
D gene: TRBD2
clone size: many
V gene: TRBV12-3/TRBV12-4
J gene: TRBJ2-1

CDR3 DNA: TGTGCCAGCAGTTACTCGCTCGCAGGAAATCAGCCCCAGCATTTT
CDR3 protein: CASSYSLAGNQPQHF
D gene: -
clone size: few
V gene: TRBV6-5
J gene: TRBJ1-5

CDR3 DNA: TGCAGTGCTCAAGGGTCCTACGAGCAGTACTTC
CDR3 protein: CSAQGSYEQYF
D gene: -
clone size: few
V gene: TRBV20-1
J gene: TRBJ2-7

CDR3 DNA: TGTGCCAGTAGTATCAGTGAGGGCAATCAGCCCCAGCATTTT
CDR3 protein: CASSISEGNQPQHF
D gene: -
clone size: few
V gene: TRBV19
J gene: TRBJ1-5

CDR3 DNA: TGTGCCAGCAGTGACGGACAGTACGTCTCTGGAAACACCATATATTTT
CDR3 protein: CASSDGQYVSGNTIYF
D gene: -
clone size: many
V gene: TRBV6-5
J gene: TRBJ1-3

CDR3 DNA: TGCGCCAGCAGCCAAGACTCCGTAGCGGGAGCTCGCGAGCAGTACTTC
CDR3 protein: CASSQDSVAGAREQYF
D gene: TRBD2
clone size: -
V gene: TRBV4-1
J gene: TRBJ2-7

CDR3 DNA: TGTGCCAGCAGCTTAGATACCTCAGAGACCCAGTACTTC
CDR3 protein: CASSLDTSETQYF
D gene: -
clone size: many
V gene: TRBV11-2
J gene: TRBJ2-5

CDR3 DNA: TGTGCCAGCAGCGATAGCGGGGGGGCCAGTGAGCAGTTCTTC
CDR3 protein: CASSDSGGASEQFF
D gene: TRBD2
clone size: many
V gene: TRBV6-2/TRBV6-3
J gene: TRBJ2-1

CDR3 DNA: TGTGCCAGCAGCCCGTCACGAGCAGGGGTGATGGGCTCACCCCTCCACTTT
CDR3 protein: CASSPSRAGVMGSPLHF
D gene: -
clone size: many
V gene: TRBV7-9
J gene: TRBJ1-6

CDR3 DNA: TGTGCCAGTACGGAGGGGGTAGGCAATCAGCCCCAGCATTTT
CDR3 protein: CASTEGVGNQPQHF
D gene: -
clone size: many
V gene: TRBV19
J gene: TRBJ1-5

CDR3 DNA: TGTGCCAGCAGCTTAGTCACTAGTTCCAAAGGAGAGACCCAGTACTTC
CDR3 protein: CASSLVTSSKGETQYF
D gene: -
clone size: many
V gene: TRBV7-2
J gene: TRBJ2-5

CDR3 DNA: TGTGCCGTAGACAGGGGACCTACCGGGGAGCTGTTTTTT
CDR3 protein: CAVDRGPTGELFF
D gene: TRBD1
clone size: -
V gene: TRBV6-1
J gene: TRBJ2-2

CDR3 DNA: TGTGCCATCAGAGGGACAGCTGATTCACCCCTCCACTTT
CDR3 protein: CAIRGTADSPLHF
D gene: TRBD1
clone size: few
V gene: TRBV10-3
J gene: TRBJ1-6

CDR3 DNA: TGTGCCAGCAGCGGTTTACGCTCTTCAGATACGCAGTATTTT
CDR3 protein: CASSGLRSSDTQYF
D gene: -
clone size: many
V gene: TRBV6-1
J gene: TRBJ2-3

CDR3 DNA: TGCGCCAGCTCCCATGGGGGCAGACGGGGCACAGATACGCAGTATTTT
CDR3 protein: CASSHGGRRGTDTQYF
D gene: -
clone size: many
V gene: TRBV5-1
J gene: TRBJ2-3

CDR3 DNA: TGTGCCAGCAGTGAAAATAGCGGGAGCAATGAGCAGTTCTTC
CDR3 protein: CASSENSGSNEQFF
D gene: TRBD2
clone size: many
V gene: TRBV14
J gene: TRBJ2-1

CDR3 DNA: TGTGCCAGCAGCTTCGGGCACAGGTCCTACGAGCAGTACTTC
CDR3 protein: CASSFGHRSYEQYF
D gene: -
clone size: many
V gene: TRBV5-5
J gene: TRBJ2-7

CDR3 DNA: TGTGCCAGCAGCGCCAGGACAGCTCGGGGCTACACCTTC
CDR3 protein: CASSARTARGYTF
D gene: -
clone size: many
V gene: TRBV11-2
J gene: TRBJ1-2

CDR3 DNA: TGTGCCAGCAGCCCGGACCCTGTGGACAATGAGCAGTTCTTC
CDR3 protein: CASSPDPVDNEQFF
D gene: -
clone size: many
V gene: TRBV11-3
J gene: TRBJ2-1

CDR3 DNA: TGCGCCAGCAGCTTGTCGCCAGAAAAACAAGAGACCCAGTACTTC
CDR3 protein: CASSLSPEKQETQYF
D gene: -
clone size: many
V gene: TRBV5-1
J gene: TRBJ2-5

CDR3 DNA: TGTGCCAGCTCACCAGAACAGGGTTACGAGCAGTACTTC
CDR3 protein: CASSPEQGYEQYF
D gene: -
clone size: many
V gene: TRBV18
J gene: TRBJ2-7

CDR3 DNA: TGTGCCAGCAGTTTCGGGGGGCACTACACAGATACGCAGTATTTT
CDR3 protein: CASSFGGHYTDTQYF
D gene: -
clone size: few
V gene: TRBV12-3/TRBV12-4
J gene: TRBJ2-3

CDR3 DNA: TGTGCCAGCAGCCAAAAGTTTCACCAGGGCGGTGGGCGAGAGACCCAGTACTTC
CDR3 protein: CASSQKFHQGGGRETQYF
D gene: -
clone size: few
V gene: TRBV14
J gene: TRBJ2-5

CDR3 DNA: TGTGCCAGCTCTGACACTAGCGGGAGTCTCTACGAGCAGTACTTC
CDR3 protein: CASSDTSGSLYEQYF
D gene: TRBD2
clone size: many
V gene: TRBV18
J gene: TRBJ2-7

CDR3 DNA: TGTGCCAGCAGCTTAGAGCGGAGGGGTGCTGAGCAGTTCTTC
CDR3 protein: CASSLERRGAEQFF
D gene: -
clone size: many
V gene: TRBV11-3
J gene: TRBJ2-1